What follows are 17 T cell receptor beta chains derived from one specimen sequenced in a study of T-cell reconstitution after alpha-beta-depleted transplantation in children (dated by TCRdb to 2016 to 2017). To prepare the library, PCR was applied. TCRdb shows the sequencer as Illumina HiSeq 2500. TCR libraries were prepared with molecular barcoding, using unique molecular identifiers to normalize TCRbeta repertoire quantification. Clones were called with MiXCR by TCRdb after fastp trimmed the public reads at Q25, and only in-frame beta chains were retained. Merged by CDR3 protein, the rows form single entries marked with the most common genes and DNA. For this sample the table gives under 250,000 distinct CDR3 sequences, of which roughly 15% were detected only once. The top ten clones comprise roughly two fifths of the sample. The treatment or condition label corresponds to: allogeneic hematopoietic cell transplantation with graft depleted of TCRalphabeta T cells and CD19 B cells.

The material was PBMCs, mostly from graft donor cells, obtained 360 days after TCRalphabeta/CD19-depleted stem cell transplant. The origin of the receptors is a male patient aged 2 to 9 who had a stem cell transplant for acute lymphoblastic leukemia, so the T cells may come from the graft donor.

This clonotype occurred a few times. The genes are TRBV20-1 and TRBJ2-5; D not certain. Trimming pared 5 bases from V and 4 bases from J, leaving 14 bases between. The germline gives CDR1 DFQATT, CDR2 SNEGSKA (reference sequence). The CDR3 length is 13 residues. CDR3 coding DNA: TGCAGTGCTGGCCCCGGGTTACGAGAGACCCAGTACTTC. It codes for CSAGPGLRETQYF.

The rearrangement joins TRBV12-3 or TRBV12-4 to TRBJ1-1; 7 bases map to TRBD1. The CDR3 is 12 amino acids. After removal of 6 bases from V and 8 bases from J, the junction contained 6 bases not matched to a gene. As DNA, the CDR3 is TGTGCCAGCAGCGACAGGGACCCCGAAGCTTTCTTT. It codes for CASSDRDPEAFF.

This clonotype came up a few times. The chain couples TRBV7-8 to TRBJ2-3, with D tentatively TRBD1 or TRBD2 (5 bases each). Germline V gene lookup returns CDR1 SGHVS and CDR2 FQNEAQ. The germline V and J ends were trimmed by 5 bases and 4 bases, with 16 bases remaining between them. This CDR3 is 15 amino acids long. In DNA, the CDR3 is TGTGCCAGCAGCCGAGGGACCGTCGCACCAGATACGCAGTATTTT. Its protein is CASSRGTVAPDTQYF.

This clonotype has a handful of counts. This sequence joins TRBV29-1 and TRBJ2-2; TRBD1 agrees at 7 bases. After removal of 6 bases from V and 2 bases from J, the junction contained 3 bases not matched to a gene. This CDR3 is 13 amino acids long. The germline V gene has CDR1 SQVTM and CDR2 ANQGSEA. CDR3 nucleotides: TGCAGCGTACGGACAGGAAACACCGGGGAGCTGTTTTTT. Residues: CSVRTGNTGELFF.

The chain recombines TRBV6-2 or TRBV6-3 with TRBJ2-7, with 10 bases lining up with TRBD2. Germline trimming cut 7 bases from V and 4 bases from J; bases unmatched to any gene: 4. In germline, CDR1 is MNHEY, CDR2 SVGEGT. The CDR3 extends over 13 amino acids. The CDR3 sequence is CASKLAGRYEQYF. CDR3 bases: TGTGCCAGCAAACTAGCGGGGAGGTACGAGCAGTACTTC.

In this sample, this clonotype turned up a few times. In DNA form, the CDR3 reads TGCAGCTCTTATGTGGGGCATGCCGGGGAGCTGTTTTTT. Residues: CSSYVGHAGELFF. V is TRBV29-1 and J is TRBJ2-2, with TRBD1 as a possible D gene (5 bases). Germline V CDR1 and CDR2: SQVTM, ANQGSEA. V lost 8 bases and J 6 bases, leaving 16 bases between the germline ends. The CDR3 extends over 13 amino acids.

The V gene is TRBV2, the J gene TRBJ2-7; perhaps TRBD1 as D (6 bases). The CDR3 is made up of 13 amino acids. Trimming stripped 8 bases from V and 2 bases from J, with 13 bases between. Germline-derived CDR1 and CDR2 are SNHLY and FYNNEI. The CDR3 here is CASSKGTTYEQYF. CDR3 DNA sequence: TGTGCCAGCTCAAAGGGGACAACCTACGAGCAGTACTTC.

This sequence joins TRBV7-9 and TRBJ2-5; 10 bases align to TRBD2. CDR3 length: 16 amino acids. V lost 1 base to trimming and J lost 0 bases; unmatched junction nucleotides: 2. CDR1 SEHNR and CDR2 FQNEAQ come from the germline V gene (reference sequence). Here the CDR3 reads CASSLGAGGYQETQYF. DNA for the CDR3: TGTGCCAGCAGCTTAGGAGCGGGGGGGTACCAAGAGACCCAGTACTTC.

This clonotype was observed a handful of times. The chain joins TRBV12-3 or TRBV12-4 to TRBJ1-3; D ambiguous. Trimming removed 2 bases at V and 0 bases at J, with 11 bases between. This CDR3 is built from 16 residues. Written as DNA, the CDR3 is TGTGCCAGCAGTTTATTAGTCGGGGTCTCTGGAAACACCATATATTTT. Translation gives CASSLLVGVSGNTIYF.

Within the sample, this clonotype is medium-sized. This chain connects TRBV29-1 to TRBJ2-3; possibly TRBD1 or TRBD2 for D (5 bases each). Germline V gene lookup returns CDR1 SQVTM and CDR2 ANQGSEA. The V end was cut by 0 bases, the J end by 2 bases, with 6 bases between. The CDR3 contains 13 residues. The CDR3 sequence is CSVEDGTTDTQYF. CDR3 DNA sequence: TGCAGCGTTGAAGACGGGACCACAGATACGCAGTATTTT.

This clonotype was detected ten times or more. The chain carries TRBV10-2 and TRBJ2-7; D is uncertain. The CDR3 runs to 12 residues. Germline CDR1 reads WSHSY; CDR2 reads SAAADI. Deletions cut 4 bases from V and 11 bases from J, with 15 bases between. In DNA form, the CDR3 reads TGCGCCAGCAGTGGTCTCAAGACGGCTGAGTACTTC. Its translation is CASSGLKTAEYF.

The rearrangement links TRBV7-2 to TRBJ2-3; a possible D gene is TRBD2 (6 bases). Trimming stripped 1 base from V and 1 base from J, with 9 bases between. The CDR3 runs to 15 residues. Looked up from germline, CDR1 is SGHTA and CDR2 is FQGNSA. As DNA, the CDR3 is TGTGCCAGCAGCTTAGTAGCGGCCCGCACAGATACGCAGTATTTT. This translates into CASSLVAARTDTQYF.

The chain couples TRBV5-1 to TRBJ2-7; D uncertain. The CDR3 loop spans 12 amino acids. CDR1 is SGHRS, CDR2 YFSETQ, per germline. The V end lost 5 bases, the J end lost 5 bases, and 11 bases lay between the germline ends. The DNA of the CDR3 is TGCGCCAGCAGTTACAAAGGCCACGAGCAGTACTTC. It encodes CASSYKGHEQYF.

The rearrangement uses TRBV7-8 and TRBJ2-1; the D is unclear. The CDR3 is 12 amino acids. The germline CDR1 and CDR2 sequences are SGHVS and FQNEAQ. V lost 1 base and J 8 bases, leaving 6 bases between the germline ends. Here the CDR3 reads CASSLGVDEQFF. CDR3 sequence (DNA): TGTGCCAGCAGCTTAGGGGTCGATGAGCAGTTCTTC.

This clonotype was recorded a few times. CDR3 region: CASSPGPGVINEQFF. The CDR3 DNA reads as TGTGCCAGCAGCCCAGGGCCAGGGGTGATCAATGAGCAGTTCTTC. This rearrangement joins TRBV28 to TRBJ2-1, with D possibly matching TRBD1 (6 bases). Germline assignment: CDR1 MDHEN and CDR2 SYDVKM. V lost 6 bases and J lost 6, with 18 bases in between. The CDR3 consists of 15 residues.

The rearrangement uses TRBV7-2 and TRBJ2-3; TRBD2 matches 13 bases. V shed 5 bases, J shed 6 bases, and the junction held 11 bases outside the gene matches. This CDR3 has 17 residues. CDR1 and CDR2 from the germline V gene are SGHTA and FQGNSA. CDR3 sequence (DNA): TGTGCCAGCAGCAAACCTCCGGGACTAGCGGGGAACGATACGCAGTATTTT. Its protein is CASSKPPGLAGNDTQYF.

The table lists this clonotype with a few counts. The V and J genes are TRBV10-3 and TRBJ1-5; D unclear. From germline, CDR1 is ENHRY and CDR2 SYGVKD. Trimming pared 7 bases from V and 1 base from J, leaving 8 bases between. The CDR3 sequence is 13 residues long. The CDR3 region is CAITGGSNQPQHF. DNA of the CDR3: TGTGCCATCACGGGTGGGAGCAATCAGCCCCAGCATTTT.